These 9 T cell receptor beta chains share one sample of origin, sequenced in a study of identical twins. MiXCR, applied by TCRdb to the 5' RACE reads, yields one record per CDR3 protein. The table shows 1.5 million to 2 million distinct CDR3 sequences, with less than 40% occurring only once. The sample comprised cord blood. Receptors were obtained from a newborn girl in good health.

Here the CDR3 reads CSAPVQGALPYNSPLHF. The CDR3 region has the DNA TGCAGTGCGCCTGTTCAGGGGGCGCTTCCCTATAATTCACCCCTCCACTTT. The rearrangement uses TRBV20-1 and TRBJ1-6; TRBD1 matches at 8 bases. The CDR3 has 17 amino acids. The junction had 12 bases not matched to a gene; V was cut back by 6 bases and J by 2 bases. In germline, CDR1 is DFQATT, CDR2 SNEGSKA (reference sequence).

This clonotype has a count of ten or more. CDR3: CASSLSIRVGSYGYTF. CDR3 coding DNA: TGTGCCAGCAGTTTATCGATAAGGGTGGGGTCCTATGGCTACACCTTC. The rearrangement links TRBV27 to TRBJ1-2; no firm D call. Germline lookup yields CDR1 MNHEY and CDR2 SMNVEV (reference sequence). The CDR3 covers 16 residues. V was trimmed by 0 bases and J by 4 bases, leaving 15 bases between them.

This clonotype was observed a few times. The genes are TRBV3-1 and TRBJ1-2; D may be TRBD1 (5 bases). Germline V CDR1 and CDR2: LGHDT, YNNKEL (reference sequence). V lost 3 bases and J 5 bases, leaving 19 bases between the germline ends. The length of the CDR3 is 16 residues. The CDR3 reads CASSQVAGKGIYGYTF. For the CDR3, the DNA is TGTGCCAGCAGCCAGGTCGCAGGGAAGGGGATTTATGGCTACACCTTC.

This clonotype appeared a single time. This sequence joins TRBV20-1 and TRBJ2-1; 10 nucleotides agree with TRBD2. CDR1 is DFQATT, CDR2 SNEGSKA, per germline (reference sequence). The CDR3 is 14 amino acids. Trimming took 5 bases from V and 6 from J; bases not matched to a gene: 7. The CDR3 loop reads CSAASSGGRNEQFF. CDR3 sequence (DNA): TGCAGTGCTGCATCTAGCGGGGGTCGCAATGAGCAGTTCTTC.

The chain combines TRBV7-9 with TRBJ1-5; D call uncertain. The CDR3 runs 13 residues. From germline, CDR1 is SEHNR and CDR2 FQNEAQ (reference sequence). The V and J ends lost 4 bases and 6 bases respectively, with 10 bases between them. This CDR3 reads CASSSVDSQPQHF. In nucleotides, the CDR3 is TGTGCCAGCAGCTCTGTGGACTCTCAGCCCCAGCATTTT. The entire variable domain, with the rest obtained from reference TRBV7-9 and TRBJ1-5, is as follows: DTGVSQNPRHKITKRGQNVTFRCDPISEHNRLYWYRQTLGQGPEFLTYFQNEAQLEKSRLLSDRFSAERPKGSFSTLEIQRTEQGDSAMYLCASSSVDSQPQHFGDGTRLSIL.

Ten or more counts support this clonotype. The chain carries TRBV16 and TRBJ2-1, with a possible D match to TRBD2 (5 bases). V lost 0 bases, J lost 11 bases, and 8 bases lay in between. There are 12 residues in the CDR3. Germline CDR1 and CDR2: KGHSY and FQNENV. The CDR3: CASSQSSDKQFF. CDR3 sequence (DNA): TGTGCCAGCAGCCAATCTAGCGATAAGCAGTTCTTC.

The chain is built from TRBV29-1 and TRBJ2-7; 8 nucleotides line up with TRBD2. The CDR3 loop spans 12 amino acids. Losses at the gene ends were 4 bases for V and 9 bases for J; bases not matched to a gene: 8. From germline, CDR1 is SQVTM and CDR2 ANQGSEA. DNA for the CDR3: TGCAGCGTTGGGACTAGGACTAGCTGGCAGTACTTC. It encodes CSVGTRTSWQYF.

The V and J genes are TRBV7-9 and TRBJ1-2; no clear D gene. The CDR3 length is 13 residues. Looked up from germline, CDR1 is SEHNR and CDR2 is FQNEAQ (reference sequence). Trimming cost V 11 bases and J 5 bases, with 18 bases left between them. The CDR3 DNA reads TGTGCCGGCGGGCGGAACTTCCCGTATGGCTACACCTTC. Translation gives CAGGRNFPYGYTF.

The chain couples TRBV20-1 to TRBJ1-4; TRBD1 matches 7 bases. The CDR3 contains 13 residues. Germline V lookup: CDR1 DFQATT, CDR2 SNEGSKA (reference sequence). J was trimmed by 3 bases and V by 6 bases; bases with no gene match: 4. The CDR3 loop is CSAWTGSNEKLFF. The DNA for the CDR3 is TGCAGTGCATGGACAGGCTCTAATGAAAAACTGTTTTTT.